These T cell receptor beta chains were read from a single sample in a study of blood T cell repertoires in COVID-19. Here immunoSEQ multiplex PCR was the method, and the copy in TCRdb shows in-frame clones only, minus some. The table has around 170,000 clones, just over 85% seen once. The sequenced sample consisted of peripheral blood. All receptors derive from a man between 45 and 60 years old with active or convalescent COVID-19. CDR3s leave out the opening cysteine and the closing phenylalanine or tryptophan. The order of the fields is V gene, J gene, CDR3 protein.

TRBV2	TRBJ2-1	ASSVLFVRQGGNEQF
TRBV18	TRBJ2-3	ASSTGPADTQY
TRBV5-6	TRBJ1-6	ASSLAQYNSPLH
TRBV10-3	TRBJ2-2	AASPGQGKAGELF
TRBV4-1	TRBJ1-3	ASSRNRGISGNTIY
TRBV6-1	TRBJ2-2	ASSEDRMDRVTGELF
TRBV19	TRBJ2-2	ASSNSGRVTGELF
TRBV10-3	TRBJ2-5	AGASEQQETQY
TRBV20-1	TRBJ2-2	SASGGPRSGELF
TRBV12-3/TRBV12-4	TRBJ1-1	ASSFGQITEAF
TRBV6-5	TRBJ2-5	ASSDYQQETQY
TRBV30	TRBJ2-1	ATGTSGVFVSYNEQF
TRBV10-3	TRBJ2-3	AISPGQGGTDTQY
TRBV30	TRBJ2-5	AWSPPYRAWGETQY
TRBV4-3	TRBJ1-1	ASSQVMNTEAF
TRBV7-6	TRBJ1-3	ASSSVGTDGNTIY
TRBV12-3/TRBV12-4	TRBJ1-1	ASSPGGRTEAF
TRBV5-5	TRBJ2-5	ASSTLGGGVQETQY